This T cell receptor beta chain was recorded in a study of T cell responses to AZD1222 COVID-19 vaccine. Sequencing was performed with immunoSEQ multiplex PCR; in TCRdb, only in-frame clones are kept and a portion is missing. The sample shows approximately 90,000 clones, more than 90% of them seen only once. This CDR3 has 13 amino acids. With V trimmed by 6 bases and J by 3 bases, 6 bases remained unmatched. Germline values: CDR1 SQVTM, CDR2 ANQGSEA. This TCR was sampled from an adult in good health. The sample consisted of peripheral blood, taken on day 0 of AZD1222 vaccination. The chain combines TRBV29-1 with TRBJ1-2; TRBD1 matches at 8 bases. The DNA of the CDR3 is TGCAGCGTAGGGGGACAGGAAGACTATGGCTACACCTTC. This codes for CSVGGQEDYGYTF.